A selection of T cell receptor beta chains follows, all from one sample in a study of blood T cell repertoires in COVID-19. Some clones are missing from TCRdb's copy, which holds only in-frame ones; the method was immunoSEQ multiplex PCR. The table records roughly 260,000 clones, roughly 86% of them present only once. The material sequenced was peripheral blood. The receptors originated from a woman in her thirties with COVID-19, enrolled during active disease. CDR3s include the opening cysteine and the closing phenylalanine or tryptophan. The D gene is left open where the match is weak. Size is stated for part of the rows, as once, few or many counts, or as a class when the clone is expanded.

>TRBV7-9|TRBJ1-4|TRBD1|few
CASSGTVDSTNEKLFF
TGTGCCAGCAGCGGGACAGTGGACTCAACTAATGAAAAACTGTTTTTT
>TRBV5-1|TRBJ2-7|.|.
CASSLKRGYEQYF
TGCGCCAGCAGCTTGAAGAGAGGGTACGAGCAGTACTTC
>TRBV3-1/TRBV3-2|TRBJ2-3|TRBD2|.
CASSQDRPGLAGASTDTQYF
TGTGCCAGCAGCCAAGATCGCCCGGGACTAGCGGGGGCTAGCACAGATACGCAGTATTTT
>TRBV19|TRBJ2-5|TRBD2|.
CASSTGTSSETQYF
TGTGCCAGTAGTACGGGGACTAGTTCGGAGACCCAGTACTTC
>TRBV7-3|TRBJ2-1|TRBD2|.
CASSLRASGPYNEQFF
TGTGCCAGCAGCTTAAGGGCTAGCGGACCCTACAATGAGCAGTTCTTC
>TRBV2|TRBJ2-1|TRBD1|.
CASEGDRGYNEQFF
TGTGCCAGCGAGGGGGACAGGGGTTACAATGAGCAGTTCTTC
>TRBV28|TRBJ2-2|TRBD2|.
CASSSMGGSRNTGELFF
TGTGCCAGCAGTTCTATGGGCGGGAGTAGGAACACCGGGGAGCTGTTTTTT
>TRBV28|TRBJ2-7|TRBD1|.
CASSRPRDSSYEQYF
TGTGCCAGCAGTCGCCCCCGGGACAGTTCCTACGAGCAGTACTTC
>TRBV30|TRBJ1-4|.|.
CAWSVSGVFGEKLFF
TGTGCCTGGAGTGTATCGGGGGTATTCGGTGAAAAACTGTTTTTT
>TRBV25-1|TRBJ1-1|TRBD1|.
CASSGGGTANTEAFF
TGTGCCAGCAGCGGGGGGGGGACAGCGAACACTGAAGCTTTCTTT
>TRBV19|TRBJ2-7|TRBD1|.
CASSRTGVHEQYF
TGTGCCAGTAGTAGGACAGGGGTCCACGAGCAGTACTTC
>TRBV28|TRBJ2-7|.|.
CASSAPGTPYEQYF
TGTGCCAGCAGTGCCCCCGGGACACCTTACGAGCAGTACTTC
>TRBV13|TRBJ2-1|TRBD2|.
CASSLAAGASYNEQFF
TGTGCCAGCAGCTTAGCGGCGGGAGCGTCCTACAATGAGCAGTTCTTC
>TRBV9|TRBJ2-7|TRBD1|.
CASSVEWDRLGEQYF
TGTGCCAGCAGCGTAGAGTGGGACAGGTTGGGAGAGCAGTACTTC
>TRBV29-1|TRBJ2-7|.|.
CSVQNGGDEQYF
TGCAGCGTTCAAAACGGAGGGGACGAGCAGTACTTC
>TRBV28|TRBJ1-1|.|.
CASRIPDQGWAEAFF
TGTGCCAGCAGAATTCCAGACCAGGGGTGGGCTGAAGCTTTCTTT
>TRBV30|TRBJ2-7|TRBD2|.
CAWSVRRGGGEQYF
TGTGCCTGGAGTGTACGGCGGGGGGGCGGCGAGCAGTACTTC
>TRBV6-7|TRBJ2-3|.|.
CASSYARAPDTQYF
TGTGCCAGCAGTTACGCGAGGGCCCCAGATACGCAGTATTTT
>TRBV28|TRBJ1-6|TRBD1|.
CASGDRGGSPLHF
TGTGCCAGCGGGGACAGGGGAGGATCACCCCTCCACTTT
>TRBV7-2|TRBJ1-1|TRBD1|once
CASSSTSGQGGPFF
TGTGCCAGCAGCTCGACCTCGGGACAGGGGGGTCCATTCTTT
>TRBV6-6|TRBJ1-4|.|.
CASSYSGRGEAEKLFF
TGTGCCAGCAGTTACTCGGGTCGGGGTGAAGCTGAAAAACTGTTTTTT
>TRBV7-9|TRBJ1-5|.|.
CASSPLSGGNQPQHF
TGTGCCAGCAGCCCCCTGTCCGGGGGGAATCAGCCCCAGCATTTT
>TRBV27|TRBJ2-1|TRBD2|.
CASSFDGLGSYNEQFF
TGTGCCAGCAGTTTTGACGGACTAGGCTCCTACAATGAGCAGTTCTTC
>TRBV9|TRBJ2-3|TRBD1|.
CASSPRDRARTDTQYF
TGTGCCAGCAGCCCCCGGGACAGAGCTCGCACAGATACGCAGTATTTT
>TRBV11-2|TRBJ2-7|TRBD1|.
CASSLEAGGRYEQYF
TGTGCCAGCAGCTTAGAGGCAGGGGGCAGGTACGAGCAGTACTTC
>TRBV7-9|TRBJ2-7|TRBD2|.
CASSSGLAGGLYEQYF
TGTGCCAGCAGCTCCGGACTAGCGGGAGGCCTATACGAGCAGTACTTC
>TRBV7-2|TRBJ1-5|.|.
CASSFKGDQPQHF
TGTGCCAGCAGCTTCAAGGGGGATCAGCCCCAGCATTTT
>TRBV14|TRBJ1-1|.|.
CASRLSADTEAFF
TGTGCCAGCAGGCTCTCAGCGGACACTGAAGCTTTCTTT
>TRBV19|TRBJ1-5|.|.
CASSPLVRFLGNHQPQHF
TGTGCCAGTAGTCCTCTTGTCAGGTTCCTCGGGAATCATCAGCCCCAGCATTTT
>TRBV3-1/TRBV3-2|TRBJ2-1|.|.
CASSLDSSYNEQFF
TGTGCCAGCAGCCTGGACAGCTCCTACAATGAGCAGTTCTTC
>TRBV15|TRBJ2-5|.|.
CATSRVRGVQETQYF
TGTGCCACCAGCAGAGTTAGAGGAGTTCAAGAGACCCAGTACTTC
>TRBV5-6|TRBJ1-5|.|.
CASSRREISNQPQHF
TGTGCCAGCAGCCGGAGGGAAATTAGCAATCAGCCCCAGCATTTT
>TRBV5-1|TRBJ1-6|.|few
CASSLTASHNSPLHF
TGCGCCAGCAGCTTGACAGCCTCCCATAATTCACCCCTCCACTTT
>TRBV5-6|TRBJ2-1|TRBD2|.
CASSLMERGYNEQFF
TGTGCCAGCAGCTTGATGGAGCGGGGGTACAATGAGCAGTTCTTC
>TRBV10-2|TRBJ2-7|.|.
CASRHYEQYF
TGCGCCAGCAGACATTACGAGCAGTACTTC
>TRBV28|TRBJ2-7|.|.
CASSLVSFPSYEQYF
TGTGCCAGCAGTTTAGTGTCCTTCCCCTCCTACGAGCAGTACTTC
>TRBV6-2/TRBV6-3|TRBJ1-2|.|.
CASSYGDTGNYGYTF
TGTGCCAGCAGTTACGGGGACACCGGCAATTATGGCTACACCTTC
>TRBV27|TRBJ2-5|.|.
CASRPAGTQYF
TGTGCCAGCAGACCCGCGGGGACCCAGTACTTC
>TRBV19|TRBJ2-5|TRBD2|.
CASSGLAQETQYF
TGTGCCAGTAGCGGACTAGCCCAAGAGACCCAGTACTTC
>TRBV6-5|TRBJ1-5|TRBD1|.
CASSPWTGENQPQHF
TGTGCCAGCAGTCCCTGGACAGGGGAGAACCAGCCCCAGCATTTT
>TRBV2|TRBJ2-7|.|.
CASSEFRGYEQYF
TGTGCCAGCAGTGAATTCAGGGGCTACGAGCAGTACTTC
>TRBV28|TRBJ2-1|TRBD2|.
CAGGRPSYNEQFF
TGTGCCGGCGGGAGGCCGTCCTACAATGAGCAGTTCTTC
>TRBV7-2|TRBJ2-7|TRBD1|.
CASSADRVDEQYF
TGTGCCAGCAGCGCAGACAGGGTCGACGAGCAGTACTTC
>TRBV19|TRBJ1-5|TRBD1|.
CASSRTGVNQPQHF
TGTGCCAGTAGTAGGACAGGGGTCAATCAGCCCCAGCATTTT
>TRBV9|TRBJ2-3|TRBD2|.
CASSSWTSGLTDTQYF
TGTGCCAGCAGCTCCTGGACTAGCGGACTCACAGATACGCAGTATTTT
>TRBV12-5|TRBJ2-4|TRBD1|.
CASGLSRVRGLTDIQYF
TGTGCTAGTGGTTTGTCCCGAGTCAGGGGGCTTACGGACATTCAGTACTTC
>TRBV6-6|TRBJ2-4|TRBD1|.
CASRQGPKNIQYF
TGTGCCAGCAGACAGGGGCCCAAAAACATTCAGTACTTC
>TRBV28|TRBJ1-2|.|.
CASSSQGLNYGYTF
TGTGCCAGCAGTTCGCAGGGCCTTAACTATGGCTACACCTTC
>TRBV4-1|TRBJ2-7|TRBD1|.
CASSQLDRAFYEQYF
TGCGCCAGCAGCCAATTGGACAGGGCCTTCTACGAGCAGTACTTC
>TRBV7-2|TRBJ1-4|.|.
CASSLVAGTNEKLFF
TGTGCCAGCAGCTTAGTGGCAGGGACTAATGAAAAACTGTTTTTT
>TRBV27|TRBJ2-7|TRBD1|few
CASGIRDRPYEQYF
TGTGCCAGCGGTATCCGGGACAGACCCTACGAGCAGTACTTC
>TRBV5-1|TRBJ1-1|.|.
CASSFGSGGNTEAFF
TGCGCCAGCAGCTTTGGATCGGGAGGGAACACTGAAGCTTTCTTT
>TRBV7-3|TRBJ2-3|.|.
CASSLGGGRTDTQYF
TGTGCCAGCAGCTTAGGGGGCGGGCGCACAGATACGCAGTATTTT
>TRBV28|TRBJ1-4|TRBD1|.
CASSPPGQANEKLFF
TGTGCCAGCAGTCCACCGGGACAGGCTAATGAAAAACTGTTTTTT
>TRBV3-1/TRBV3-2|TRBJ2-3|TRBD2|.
CASSLGLAGDLDTQYF
TGTGCCAGCAGCCTTGGACTAGCGGGAGACTTAGATACGCAGTATTTT
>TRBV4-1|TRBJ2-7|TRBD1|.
CASSHPGTGYEQYF
TGCGCCAGCAGCCACCCCGGGACAGGGTACGAGCAGTACTTC
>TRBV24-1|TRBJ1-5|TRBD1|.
CATSVGGQGAQPQHF
TGTGCCACCAGTGTTGGGGGACAGGGGGCCCAGCCCCAGCATTTT
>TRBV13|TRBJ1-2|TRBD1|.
CASSARQGPPTF
TGTGCCAGCAGCGCCCGACAGGGCCCGCCTACCTTC